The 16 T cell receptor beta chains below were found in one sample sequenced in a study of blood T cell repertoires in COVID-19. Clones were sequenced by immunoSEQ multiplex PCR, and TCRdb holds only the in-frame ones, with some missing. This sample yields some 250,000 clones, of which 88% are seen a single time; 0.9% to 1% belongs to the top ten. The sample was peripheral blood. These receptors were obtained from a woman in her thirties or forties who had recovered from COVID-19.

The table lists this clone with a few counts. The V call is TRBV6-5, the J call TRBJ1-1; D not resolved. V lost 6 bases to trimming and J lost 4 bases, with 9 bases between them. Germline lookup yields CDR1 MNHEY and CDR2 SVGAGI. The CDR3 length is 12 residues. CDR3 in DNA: TGTGCCAGCAGCTCGACGGGCACTGAAGCTTTCTTT. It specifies CASSSTGTEAFF.

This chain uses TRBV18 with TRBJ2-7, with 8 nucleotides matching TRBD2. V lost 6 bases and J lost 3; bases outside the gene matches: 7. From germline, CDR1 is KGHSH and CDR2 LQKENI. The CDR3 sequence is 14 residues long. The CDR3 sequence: CASSREGENYEQYF. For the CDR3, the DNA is TGTGCCAGCTCTCGGGAGGGGGAGAACTACGAGCAGTACTTC.

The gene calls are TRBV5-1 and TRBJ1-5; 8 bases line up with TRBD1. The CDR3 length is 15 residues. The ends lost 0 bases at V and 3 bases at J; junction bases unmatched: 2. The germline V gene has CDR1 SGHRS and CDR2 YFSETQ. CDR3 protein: CASSLGTGNNQPQHF. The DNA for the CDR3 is TGCGCCAGCAGCTTGGGGACAGGGAACAATCAGCCCCAGCATTTT.

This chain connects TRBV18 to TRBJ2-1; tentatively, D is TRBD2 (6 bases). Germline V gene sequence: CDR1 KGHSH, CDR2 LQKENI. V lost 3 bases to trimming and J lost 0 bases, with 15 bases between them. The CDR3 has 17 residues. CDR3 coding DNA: TGTGCCAGCTCACCCCTGGCGGGAACCTCCTCCTACAATGAGCAGTTCTTC. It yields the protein CASSPLAGTSSYNEQFF.

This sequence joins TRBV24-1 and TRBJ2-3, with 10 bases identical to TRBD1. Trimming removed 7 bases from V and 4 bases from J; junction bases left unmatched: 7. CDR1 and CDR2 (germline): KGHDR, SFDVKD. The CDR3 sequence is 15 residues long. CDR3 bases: TGTGCCACCAGCGGACAGGGGGTATTGGCAGATACGCAGTATTTT. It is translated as CATSGQGVLADTQYF.

CDR3 nucleotides: TGTGCCAGCAGCGTAGCTGTGAGCACTGAAGCTTTCTTT. As protein: CASSVAVSTEAFF. V and J are TRBV9 and TRBJ1-1; unclear D gene. The CDR3 extends over 13 amino acids. Germline values: CDR1 SGDLS, CDR2 YYNGEE. Trimming took off 0 bases at V and 4 bases at J, with 7 bases between the two ends.

DNA of the CDR3: TGTGCTAGTGGTTTTGGGGGGGCGTGGGGCACTGAAGCTTTCTTT. This gives the protein CASGFGGAWGTEAFF. The chain uses TRBV12-5 and TRBJ1-1, with D possibly matching TRBD1 (6 bases). Germline lookup yields CDR1 LGHNT and CDR2 FRNRAP. The CDR3 totals 15 residues. Deletions cut 3 bases from V and 4 bases from J, with 15 bases between. Full variable domain (rest looked up from reference TRBV12-5 and TRBJ1-1): DARVTQTPRHKVTEMGQEVTMRCQPILGHNTVFWYRQTMMQGLELLAYFRNRAPLDDSGMPKDRFSAEMPDATLATLKIQPSEPRDSAVYFCASGFGGAWGTEAFFGQGTRLTVV.

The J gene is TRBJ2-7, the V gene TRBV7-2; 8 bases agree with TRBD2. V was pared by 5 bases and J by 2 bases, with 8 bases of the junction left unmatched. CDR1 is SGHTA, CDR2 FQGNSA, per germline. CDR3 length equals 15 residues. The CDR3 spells CASSPFRGGAYEQYF. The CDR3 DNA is TGTGCCAGCAGCCCCTTTCGGGGGGGCGCCTACGAGCAGTACTTC. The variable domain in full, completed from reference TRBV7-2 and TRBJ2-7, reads GAGVSQSPSNKVTEKGKDVELRCDPISGHTALYWYRQSLGQGLEFLIYFQGNSAPDKSGLPSDRFSAERTGGSVSTLTIQRTQQEDSAVYLCASSPFRGGAYEQYFGPGTRLTVT.

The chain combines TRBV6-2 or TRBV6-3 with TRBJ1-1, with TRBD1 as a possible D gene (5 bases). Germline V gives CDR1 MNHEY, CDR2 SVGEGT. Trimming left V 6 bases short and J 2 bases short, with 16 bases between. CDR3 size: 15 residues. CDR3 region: CASSPTDSFNTEAFF. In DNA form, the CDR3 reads TGTGCCAGCAGCCCCACCGACAGTTTCAACACTGAAGCTTTCTTT.

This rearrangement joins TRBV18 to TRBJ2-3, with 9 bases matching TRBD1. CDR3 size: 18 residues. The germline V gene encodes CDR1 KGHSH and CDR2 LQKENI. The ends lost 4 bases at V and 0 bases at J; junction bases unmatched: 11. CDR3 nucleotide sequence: TGTGCCAGCTCACACCGACAGGGGGTTGGGACTAGCACAGATACGCAGTATTTT. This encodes CASSHRQGVGTSTDTQYF.

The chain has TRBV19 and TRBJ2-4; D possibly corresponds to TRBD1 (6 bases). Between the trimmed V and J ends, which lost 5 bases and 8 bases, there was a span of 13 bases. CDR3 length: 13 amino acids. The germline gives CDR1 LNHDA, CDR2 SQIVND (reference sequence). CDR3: CASSPGTRDIQYF. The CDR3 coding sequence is TGTGCCAGTAGTCCTGGGACACGGGACATTCAGTACTTC.

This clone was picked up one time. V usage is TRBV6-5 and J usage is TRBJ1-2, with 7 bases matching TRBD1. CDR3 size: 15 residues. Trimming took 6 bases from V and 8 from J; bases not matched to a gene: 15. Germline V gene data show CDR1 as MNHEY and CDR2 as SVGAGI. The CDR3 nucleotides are TGTGCCAGCAGGCCTAGGATAACAGGGGATCGGGGCTACACCTTC. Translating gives CASRPRITGDRGYTF.

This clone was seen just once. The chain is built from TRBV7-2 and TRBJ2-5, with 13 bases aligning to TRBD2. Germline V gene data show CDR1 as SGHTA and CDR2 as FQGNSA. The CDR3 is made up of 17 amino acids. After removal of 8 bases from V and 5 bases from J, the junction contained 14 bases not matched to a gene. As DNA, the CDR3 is TGTGCCAGCCGCCCAGGGTGGACTAGCGGGAGTAGGGAGACCCAGTACTTC. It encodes CASRPGWTSGSRETQYF.

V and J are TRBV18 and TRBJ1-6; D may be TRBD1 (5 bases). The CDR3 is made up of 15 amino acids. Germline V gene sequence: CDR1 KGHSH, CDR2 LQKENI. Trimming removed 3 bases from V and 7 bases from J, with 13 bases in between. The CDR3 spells CASSPLSGVNSPLHF. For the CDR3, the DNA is TGTGCCAGCTCACCGCTCTCGGGGGTGAATTCACCCCTCCACTTT.

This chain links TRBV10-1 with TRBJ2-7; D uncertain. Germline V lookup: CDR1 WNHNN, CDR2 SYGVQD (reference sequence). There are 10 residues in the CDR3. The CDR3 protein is CASNQARRFV. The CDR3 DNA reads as TGCGCCAGCAATCAGGCTCGACGCTTCGTC.

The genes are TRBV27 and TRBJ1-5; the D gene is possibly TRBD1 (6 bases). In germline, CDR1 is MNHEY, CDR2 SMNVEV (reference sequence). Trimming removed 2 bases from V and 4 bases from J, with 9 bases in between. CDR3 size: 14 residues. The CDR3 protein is CASSLGRGNQPQHF. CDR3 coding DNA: TGTGCCAGCAGTTTAGGGAGGGGGAATCAGCCCCAGCATTTT.